These 15 T cell receptor beta chains came from one sample sequenced in a study of T cell responses to AZD1222 COVID-19 vaccine. The method was immunoSEQ multiplex PCR; TCRdb's version includes in-frame clones alone and lacks a portion of them. The data hold about 86,000 clones, with about 72% observed a single time. The sample consisted of peripheral blood, taken on day 0 of AZD1222 vaccination. Every receptor here comes from an adult in good health.

The V call is TRBV7-8, the J call TRBJ2-7; perhaps D is TRBD1 or TRBD2 (5 bases each). This CDR3 region has 15 residues. V gave up 5 bases and J gave up 0 bases, with 14 bases separating them. CDR1 is SGHVS and CDR2 is FQNEAQ in the germline V gene. The CDR3 protein is CASSKSGGPSYEQYF. The CDR3 coding sequence is TGTGCCAGCAGCAAAAGTGGGGGACCCTCCTACGAGCAGTACTTC.

J is TRBJ2-7 and V is TRBV5-1; a weak D match, TRBD2 (6 bases). This CDR3 contains 13 residues. The germline V and J ends were trimmed by 2 bases and 5 bases, with 11 bases remaining between them. Germline CDR1 and CDR2: SGHRS and YFSETQ. Here the CDR3 reads CASSLQDYNEQYF. The CDR3 bases are TGCGCCAGCAGCTTACAGGACTATAACGAGCAGTACTTC.

The V and J genes are TRBV11-2 and TRBJ1-4; no clear D gene. Per germline, CDR1 SGHAT and CDR2 FQNNGV. The CDR3 consists of 13 residues. V gave up 7 bases and J gave up 11 bases, with 17 bases separating them. CDR3 DNA: TGTGCCAGCACCGAAGACCGAGCGGGTAAACTGTTTTTT. This translates into CASTEDRAGKLFF. Looking up the rest from reference TRBV11-2 and TRBJ1-4 gives the full variable domain: EAGVAQSPRYKIIEKRQSVAFWCNPISGHATLYWYQQILGQGPKLLIQFQNNGVVDDSQLPKDRFSAERLKGVDSTLKIQPAKLEDSAVYLCASTEDRAGKLFFGSGTQLSVL.

This chain connects TRBV5-6 to TRBJ2-7; D not resolved. Germline CDR1 is SGHDT and CDR2 is YYEEEE. V lost 0 bases and J lost 0, with 13 bases in between. The CDR3 has 16 amino acids. The CDR3 loop is CASSLVVAARSYEQYF. For the CDR3, the DNA is TGTGCCAGCAGCTTGGTAGTGGCGGCACGCTCCTACGAGCAGTACTTC. The full variable domain, in which reference TRBV5-6 and TRBJ2-7 provide the parts outside the CDR3, is DAGVTQSPTHLIKTRGQQVTLRCSPKSGHDTVSWYQQALGQGPQFIFQYYEEEERQRGNFPDRFSGHQFPNYSSELNVNALLLGDSALYLCASSLVVAARSYEQYFGPGTRLTVT.

This clone was observed a few times. The rearrangement links TRBV6-2 or TRBV6-3 to TRBJ1-6; D not certain. The germline V gene has CDR1 MNHEY and CDR2 SVGEGT. V was trimmed by 2 bases and J by 10 bases, leaving 12 bases between them. The CDR3 runs to 14 residues. The CDR3 sequence: CASSYTRRQSPLHF. In DNA form, the CDR3 reads TGTGCCAGCAGTTACACCCGGAGGCAATCACCCCTCCACTTT.

The rearrangement links TRBV12-3 or TRBV12-4 to TRBJ1-1; no firm D call. The CDR3 spans 13 residues. V was clipped by 5 bases and J by 4 bases, with 11 bases between them. In nucleotides, the CDR3 is TGTGCCAGCAGTCTCCTAGAGAGCACTGAAGCTTTCTTT. This translates into CASSLLESTEAFF.

The chain recombines TRBV18 with TRBJ1-1; TRBD1 matches at 8 bases. The germline V gene has CDR1 KGHSH and CDR2 LQKENI. The junction had 9 bases not matched to a gene; V was cut back by 1 base and J by 5 bases. The CDR3 loop spans 16 amino acids. The DNA of the CDR3 is TGTGCCAGCTCACCACTACCTGGACAGGGAGATACTGAAGCTTTCTTT. Its translation is CASSPLPGQGDTEAFF.

The rearrangement joins TRBV11-3 to TRBJ2-2; no clear D gene. This CDR3 has 13 residues. V lost 5 bases, J lost 4 bases, and 8 bases lay in between. In germline, CDR1 is SGHNT, CDR2 YENEEA. The CDR3 sequence: CASSPRSTGELFF. The CDR3 DNA follows: TGTGCCAGCAGCCCTAGGAGCACCGGGGAGCTGTTTTTT.

This chain uses TRBV15 with TRBJ2-2, with unresolved D. CDR1 is LNHNV and CDR2 is YYDKDF in the germline V gene (reference sequence). This CDR3 has 14 residues. Trimming pared 6 bases from V and 0 bases from J, leaving 8 bases between. The CDR3 DNA sequence: TGTGCCACCAGAGGCACCTCGAACACCGGGGAGCTGTTTTTT. Its protein is CATRGTSNTGELFF.

The J gene is TRBJ2-3, the V gene TRBV7-9; tentative D call: TRBD2 (5 bases). The germline V gene has CDR1 SEHNR and CDR2 FQNEAQ (reference sequence). The germline V and J ends were trimmed by 7 bases and 4 bases, with 24 bases remaining between them. The CDR3 has 17 amino acids. DNA for the CDR3: TGTGCCAGCAAAGGGCCCGCGGTAGGGAGAGGTGCAGATACGCAGTATTTT. This encodes CASKGPAVGRGADTQYF. Using reference TRBV7-9 and TRBJ2-3 for the parts outside the CDR3, the full variable domain is DTGVSQNPRHKITKRGQNVTFRCDPISEHNRLYWYRQTLGQGPEFLTYFQNEAQLEKSRLLSDRFSAERPKGSFSTLEIQRTEQGDSAMYLCASKGPAVGRGADTQYFGPGTRLTVL.

This chain uses TRBV7-6 with TRBJ2-5; possible D gene TRBD2, 6 bases. V was clipped by 4 bases and J by 5 bases, with 14 bases between them. The CDR3 has 14 amino acids. Germline CDR1 SGHVS, CDR2 FNYEAQ. In nucleotides, the CDR3 is TGTGCCAGCAGCTCTACTGCCGGAGGGGAGACCCAGTACTTC. Its translation: CASSSTAGGETQYF.

The chain is built from TRBV7-2 and TRBJ2-5; either TRBD1 or TRBD2 may fit D (5 bases each). The length of the CDR3 is 14 residues. Trimming left V 1 base short and J 4 bases short, with 10 bases between. Germline CDR1 reads SGHTA; CDR2 reads FQGNSA. CDR3 region: CASSLGGGVETQYF. The CDR3, as DNA: TGTGCCAGCAGCTTAGGTGGGGGAGTAGAGACCCAGTACTTC.

V is TRBV7-2 and J is TRBJ2-7, with TRBD1 matching over 8 bases. In germline, CDR1 is SGHTA, CDR2 FQGNSA. The V and J ends lost 2 bases and 4 bases, in that order; junction bases with no gene match: 7. The CDR3 loop spans 15 amino acids. As DNA, the CDR3 is TGTGCCAGCAGCTTAAAGAGGACAGGGACTTACGAGCAGTACTTC. It translates to CASSLKRTGTYEQYF.

DNA of the CDR3: TGTGCCAGCACTTCTAGGAACACCGGGGAGCTGTTTTTT. Protein product: CASTSRNTGELFF. The rearrangement joins TRBV11-2 to TRBJ2-2; D gene uncertain. Trimming removed 7 bases from V and 1 base from J, with 7 bases in between. The germline V gene encodes CDR1 SGHAT and CDR2 FQNNGV. This CDR3 contains 13 residues.

The CDR3 here is CASNLEKGHGPQHF. The CDR3 DNA reads as TGTGCCAGCAACCTCGAAAAGGGGCATGGGCCCCAGCATTTT. The V gene is TRBV2, the J gene TRBJ1-5; tentatively, D is TRBD1 (5 bases). Germline V gene sequence: CDR1 SNHLY, CDR2 FYNNEI. This CDR3 is 14 amino acids long. V gave up 7 bases and J gave up 9 bases, with 19 bases separating them.